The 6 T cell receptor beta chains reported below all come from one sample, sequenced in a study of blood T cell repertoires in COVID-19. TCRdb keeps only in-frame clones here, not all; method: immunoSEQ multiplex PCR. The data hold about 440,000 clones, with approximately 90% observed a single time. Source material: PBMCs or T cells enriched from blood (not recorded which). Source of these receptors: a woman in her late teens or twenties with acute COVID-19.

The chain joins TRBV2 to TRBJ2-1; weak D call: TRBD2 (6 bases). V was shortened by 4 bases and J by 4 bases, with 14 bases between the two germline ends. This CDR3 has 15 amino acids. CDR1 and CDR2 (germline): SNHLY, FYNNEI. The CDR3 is CASSVVGRHYNEQFF. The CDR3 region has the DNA TGTGCCAGCAGTGTCGTCGGGAGACATTACAATGAGCAGTTCTTC. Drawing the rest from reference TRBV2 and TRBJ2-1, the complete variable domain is EPEVTQTPSHQVTQMGQEVILRCVPISNHLYFYWYRQILGQKVEFLVSFYNNEISEKSEIFDDQFSVERPDGSNFTLKIRSTKLEDSAMYFCASSVVGRHYNEQFFGPGTRLTVL.

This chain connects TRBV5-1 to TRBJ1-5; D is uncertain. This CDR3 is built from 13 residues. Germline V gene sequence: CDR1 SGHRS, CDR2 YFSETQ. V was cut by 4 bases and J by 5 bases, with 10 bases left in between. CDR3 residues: CASSRSSDQPQHF. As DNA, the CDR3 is TGCGCCAGCAGCCGGTCCTCCGATCAGCCCCAGCATTTT.

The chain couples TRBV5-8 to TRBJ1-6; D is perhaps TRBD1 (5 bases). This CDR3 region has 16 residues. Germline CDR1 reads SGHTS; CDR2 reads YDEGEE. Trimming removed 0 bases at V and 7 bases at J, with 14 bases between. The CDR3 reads CASSLVGGSVNSPLHF. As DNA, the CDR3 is TGTGCCAGCAGCTTGGTGGGGGGGAGCGTCAATTCACCCCTCCACTTT.

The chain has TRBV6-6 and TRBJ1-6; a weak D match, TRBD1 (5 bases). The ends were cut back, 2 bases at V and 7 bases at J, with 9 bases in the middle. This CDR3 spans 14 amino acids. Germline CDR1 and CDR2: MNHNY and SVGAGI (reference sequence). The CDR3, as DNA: TGTGCCAGCAGTTACGGCGGGGCGAATTCACCCCTCCACTTT. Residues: CASSYGGANSPLHF.

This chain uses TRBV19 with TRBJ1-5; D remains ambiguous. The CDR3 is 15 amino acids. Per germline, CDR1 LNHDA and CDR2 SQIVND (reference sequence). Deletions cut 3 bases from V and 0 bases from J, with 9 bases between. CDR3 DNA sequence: TGTGCCAGTAGTATTACAGTCAATAGCAATCAGCCCCAGCATTTT. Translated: CASSITVNSNQPQHF.

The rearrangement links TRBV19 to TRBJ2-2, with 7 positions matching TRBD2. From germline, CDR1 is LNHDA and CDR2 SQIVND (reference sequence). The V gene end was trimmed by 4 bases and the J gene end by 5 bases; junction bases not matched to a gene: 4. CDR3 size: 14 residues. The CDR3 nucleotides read TGTGCCAGTAGTAACTGGACTAGAACCGGGGAGCTGTTTTTT. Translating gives CASSNWTRTGELFF. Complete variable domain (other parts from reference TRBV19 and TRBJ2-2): DGGITQSPKYLFRKEGQNVTLSCEQNLNHDAMYWYRQDPGQGLRLIYYSQIVNDFQKGDIAEGYSVSREKKESFPLTVTSAQKNPTAFYLCASSNWTRTGELFFGEGSRLTVL.